These 7 T cell receptor beta chains originate from one sample sequenced in a study of blood T cell repertoires in COVID-19. Using immunoSEQ multiplex PCR, the repertoire was profiled, and TCRdb retains in-frame clones only, with some absent. The data hold under 200,000 clones, with around 87% observed a single time. Sequenced: peripheral blood. These receptor sequences come from a woman older than 75 in a cohort sampled during active or convalescent COVID-19.

This chain uses TRBV11-3 with TRBJ2-4, with D possibly matching TRBD1 (6 bases). There are 15 residues in the CDR3. Germline CDR1 SGHNT, CDR2 YENEEA. Trimming left V 5 bases short and J 2 bases short, with 13 bases between. The DNA of the CDR3 is TGTGCCAGCAGCCATAACAGGGTTACCAAAAACATTCAGTACTTC. Translated, it gives CASSHNRVTKNIQYF.

V and J are TRBV5-8 and TRBJ1-6; the D is unclear. V lost 4 bases, J lost 0 bases, and 17 bases lay in between. CDR3 length: 18 amino acids. Germline CDR1 is SGHTS and CDR2 is YDEGEE. The chain's CDR3 is CASSLLDSLSSYNSPLHF. CDR3 in DNA: TGTGCCAGCAGCCTTCTGGACTCTTTAAGCTCCTATAATTCACCCCTCCACTTT.

The chain carries TRBV29-1 and TRBJ1-1; possible D gene TRBD1, 6 bases. This CDR3 has 16 residues. Germline V gene data show CDR1 as SQVTM and CDR2 as ANQGSEA. The V end lost 1 base, the J end lost 3 bases, and 18 bases lay between the germline ends. DNA for the CDR3: TGCAGCGTTGAAGGGGGGCTGGGAGAGTGGTACACTGAAGCTTTCTTT. Translating gives CSVEGGLGEWYTEAFF.

The genes are TRBV6-6 and TRBJ2-2, with D maybe TRBD1 (6 bases). The CDR3 is 15 amino acids. The V end lost 6 bases, the J end lost 0 bases, and 11 bases lay between the germline ends. Germline CDR1 reads MNHNY; CDR2 reads SVGAGI (reference sequence). The CDR3 nucleotides are TGTGCCAGCAGACACAGGGACCCGAACACCGGGGAGCTGTTTTTT. Protein: CASRHRDPNTGELFF.

The chain uses TRBV30 and TRBJ1-5; TRBD1 might be the D (5 bases). The CDR3 extends over 16 amino acids. V gave up 1 base and J gave up 1 base, with 14 bases separating them. Germline CDR1 reads GTSNPN; CDR2 reads SVGIG (reference sequence). DNA for the CDR3: TGTGCCTGGAGTGGGGGCCACCCAGCGAGCAATCAGCCCCAGCATTTT. Translation: CAWSGGHPASNQPQHF.

This clone came up once. The rearrangement links TRBV11-2 to TRBJ1-6; D gene unclear. Germline V CDR1 and CDR2: SGHAT, FQNNGV. Between the trimmed V and J ends, which lost 8 bases and 0 bases, there was a span of 8 bases. There are 14 residues in the CDR3. The CDR3 sequence is CASCPSSYNSPLHF. CDR3 in DNA: TGTGCCAGCTGCCCGAGCTCCTATAATTCACCCCTCCACTTT.

The chain combines TRBV4-1 with TRBJ1-4, with TRBD1 matching 7 bases. The germline V gene encodes CDR1 MGHRA and CDR2 YSYEKL. V gave up 5 bases and J gave up 0 bases; unmatched junction bases: 6. The CDR3 has 16 amino acids. CDR3: CASSTYRGATNEKLFF. The CDR3 DNA reads as TGCGCCAGCAGCACCTACAGGGGTGCAACTAATGAAAAACTGTTTTTT.